Following are 15 T cell receptor beta chains from one sample sequenced in a study of CD8 T cells in ankylosing spondylitis. One entry per CDR3 protein, called by TCRdb with MiXCR from the 5' RACE reads. The sample lists about 170,000 distinct CDR3 sequences; around 20% were seen once. The sample was blood, either unsorted or a sorted T cell fraction (not recorded which). All receptors derive from a male donor with ankylosing spondylitis or in good health (not recorded which).

The chain has TRBV2 and TRBJ1-5; D not resolved. Germline V gene sequence: CDR1 SNHLY, CDR2 FYNNEI. This CDR3 has 13 residues. The germline V and J ends were trimmed by 11 bases and 7 bases, with 18 bases remaining between them. The CDR3 spells CAASRYRWQPQHF. The CDR3 DNA follows: TGTGCCGCCAGCAGGTACCGTTGGCAGCCCCAGCATTTT.

This clonotype was counted a few times. The chain is built from TRBV14 and TRBJ2-7, with 15 bases aligning to TRBD2. The CDR3 has 16 residues. V shed 4 bases, J shed 2 bases, and the junction held 3 bases outside the gene matches. Germline V gene data show CDR1 as SGHDN and CDR2 as FVKESK. The CDR3 sequence: CASSRGLAGGAYEQYF. CDR3 sequence (DNA): TGTGCCAGCAGCCGGGGACTAGCGGGAGGAGCCTACGAGCAGTACTTC.

This clonotype was observed many times. The chain couples TRBV5-1 to TRBJ2-2, with 9 bases fitting TRBD2. The CDR3 extends over 15 amino acids. Per the germline V gene, CDR1 is SGHRS and CDR2 is YFSETQ. J was trimmed by 7 bases and V by 7 bases; bases with no gene match: 11. CDR3 sequence (DNA): TGCGCCAGCTGGAATAGCGGGAGTGGCCGCGGGGAGCTGTTTTTT. This codes for CASWNSGSGRGELFF. Looking up the rest from reference TRBV5-1 and TRBJ2-2 gives the full variable domain: KAGVTQTPRYLIKTRGQQVTLSCSPISGHRSVSWYQQTPGQGLQFLFEYFSETQRNKGNFPGRFSGRQFSNSRSEMNVSTLELGDSALYLCASWNSGSGRGELFFGEGSRLTVL.

This clonotype was observed many times. The genes are TRBV10-3 and TRBJ2-7; 9 bases fit TRBD1. Per the germline V gene, CDR1 is ENHRY and CDR2 is SYGVKD. With 2 bases clipped from V and 5 bases from J, the junction kept 4 bases outside the gene matches. CDR3 length: 14 amino acids. The DNA for the CDR3 is TGTGCCATCAGTGAGACAGGGGGCAGGGACGAGCAGTACTTC. Residues: CAISETGGRDEQYF.

The chain carries TRBV12-3 or TRBV12-4 and TRBJ2-7; 10 positions agree with TRBD2. The ends lost 7 bases at V and 4 bases at J; junction bases unmatched: 10. There are 15 residues in the CDR3. CDR3 loop: CASTYTSGTAYEQYF. CDR3 bases: TGTGCCAGCACATACACTAGCGGGACGGCGTACGAGCAGTACTTC.

This clonotype was seen repeatedly, ten times or more. The chain recombines TRBV20-1 with TRBJ2-2, with 7 bases fitting TRBD2. The V gene end was trimmed by 6 bases and the J gene end by 4 bases; junction bases not matched to a gene: 8. CDR1 DFQATT and CDR2 SNEGSKA come from the germline V gene (reference sequence). The CDR3 length is 14 residues. As DNA, the CDR3 is TGCAGTGCCCCGACTAGCTCGGGCACCGGGGAGCTGTTTTTT. It encodes CSAPTSSGTGELFF.

The chain combines TRBV7-9 with TRBJ2-1, with D maybe TRBD2 (7 bases). Germline V gene data show CDR1 as SEHNR and CDR2 as FQNEAQ (reference sequence). This CDR3 comprises 15 residues. V was shortened by 2 bases and J by 7 bases, with 15 bases between the two germline ends. CDR3 in DNA: TGTGCCAGCAGCTTAACCGGGGGGCACGGGAATGAGCAGTTCTTC. This codes for CASSLTGGHGNEQFF.

V and J are TRBV24-1 and TRBJ2-3; maybe TRBD2 (6 bases). This CDR3 is 12 amino acids long. CDR1 is KGHDR and CDR2 is SFDVKD in the germline V gene. V lost 3 bases and J 8 bases, leaving 8 bases between the germline ends. The chain's CDR3 is CATSDPGGTQYF. The CDR3 DNA follows: TGTGCCACCAGTGATCCCGGGGGTACGCAGTATTTT.

The table lists this clonotype with a few counts. The chain employs TRBV10-2 and TRBJ2-1, with D possibly called TRBD1 or TRBD2 (5 bases each). The CDR3 consists of 13 residues. V was clipped by 0 bases and J by 15 bases, with 15 bases between them. CDR1 is WSHSY and CDR2 is SAAADI in the germline V gene. The CDR3 nucleotides read TGCGCCAGCAGTGAGTCGGGCTCCTGGGGGACGTTCTTC. Translation gives CASSESGSWGTFF.

This clonotype was observed a handful of times. This rearrangement joins TRBV6-1 to TRBJ1-2, with a tentative D call TRBD1 (6 bases). Germline V CDR1 and CDR2: MNHNS, SASEGT. The CDR3 sequence is 14 residues long. With 6 bases removed from V and 2 bases from J, the gap between germline ends came to 13 bases. The CDR3 protein is CASRALGTNYGYTF. The CDR3 region has the DNA TGTGCCAGCAGGGCCCTAGGGACAAACTATGGCTACACCTTC.

This clonotype was detected many times. The CDR3 sequence: CASSQDRDGKLFF. The CDR3 DNA sequence: TGCGCCAGCAGCCAGGACAGGGACGGAAAACTGTTTTTT. The V gene is TRBV4-1, the J gene TRBJ1-4; 8 positions agree with TRBD1. V lost 3 bases and J lost 10; bases outside the gene matches: 4. Germline V gives CDR1 MGHRA, CDR2 YSYEKL. The CDR3 covers 13 residues.

This sequence joins TRBV5-1 and TRBJ2-6; D is undetermined. Germline V lookup: CDR1 SGHRS, CDR2 YFSETQ. Trimming left V 4 bases short and J 0 bases short, with 8 bases between. The CDR3 spans 15 residues. DNA for the CDR3: TGCGCCAGCAGCGCCTCAGGCTCTGGGGCCAACGTCCTGACTTTC. Translation: CASSASGSGANVLTF.

This clonotype was found a few times. The chain couples TRBV20-1 to TRBJ1-2; D is unclear. Germline CDR1 is DFQATT and CDR2 is SNEGSKA (reference sequence). Deletions cut 1 base from V and 8 bases from J, with 14 bases between. This CDR3 has 13 residues. CDR3 sequence (DNA): TGCAGTGCTAGAGCAGCAGCATTGTACGGCTACACCTTC. Translating it yields CSARAAALYGYTF.

The chain combines TRBV11-3 with TRBJ2-1, with a tentative D call TRBD2 (6 bases). In germline, CDR1 is SGHNT, CDR2 YENEEA. The CDR3 has 14 amino acids. V lost 1 base, J lost 7 bases, and 11 bases lay in between. The chain's CDR3 is CASSLAPGRNEQFF. CDR3 DNA: TGTGCCAGCAGCTTAGCCCCAGGGAGGAATGAGCAGTTCTTC.

The DNA of the CDR3 is TGTGCCAGCAGCGTAGTCGGGGGCGCAGGGAATGGCTACACCTTC. As protein: CASSVVGGAGNGYTF. The rearrangement links TRBV9 to TRBJ1-2; perhaps TRBD1 as D (6 bases). This CDR3 is built from 15 residues. Germline V gives CDR1 SGDLS, CDR2 YYNGEE. V was clipped by 0 bases and J by 6 bases, with 15 bases between them.